The 26 T cell receptor beta chains below all came from one sample that was sequenced in a study of blood T cell repertoires in COVID-19. Data came from immunoSEQ multiplex PCR; TCRdb stores just in-frame clones and leaves some out. The repertoire includes 40,000 to 55,000 clones, less than 85% of them detected once, and 4% to 5.5% sits in the top ten. The sample taken for sequencing was peripheral blood. Source of these receptors: a man aged 45-65 years with active COVID-19.

The chain joins TRBV7-8 to TRBJ1-4; D uncertain. Germline V gene sequence: CDR1 SGHVS, CDR2 FQNEAQ. This CDR3 comprises 14 residues. Between the trimmed V and J ends, which lost 4 bases and 2 bases, there was a span of 8 bases. The CDR3 is CASSWAGTNEKLFF. CDR3 nucleotide sequence: TGTGCCAGCAGCTGGGCTGGGACTAATGAAAAACTGTTTTTT.

The J gene is TRBJ2-1, the V gene TRBV28; D is ambiguous. V was shortened by 3 bases and J by 14 bases, with 20 bases between the two germline ends. Per germline, CDR1 MDHEN and CDR2 SYDVKM. CDR3 size: 14 residues. The CDR3 is CASSLRSLNPKEFF. For the CDR3, the DNA is TGTGCCAGCAGTTTGAGGTCGCTAAACCCCAAGGAGTTCTTC.

The rearrangement uses TRBV5-1 and TRBJ2-3, with TRBD2 as a possible D gene (5 bases). The CDR3 sequence is 14 residues long. V lost 6 bases to trimming and J lost 0 bases, with 11 bases between them. CDR1 and CDR2 (germline): SGHRS, YFSETQ. CDR3 DNA: TGCGCCAGCACCCGGGGATACAGCACAGATACGCAGTATTTT. This encodes CASTRGYSTDTQYF.

The table lists this clone with a few counts. The genes are TRBV28 and TRBJ2-7; 9 nucleotides align to TRBD1. The germline gives CDR1 MDHEN, CDR2 SYDVKM. Trimming took 5 bases from V and 4 from J; bases not matched to a gene: 6. The CDR3 sequence is 14 residues long. The CDR3 DNA sequence: TGTGCCAGCAGTCCGGACAGGGGTACTTACGAGCAGTACTTC. It specifies CASSPDRGTYEQYF.

The chain carries TRBV5-8 and TRBJ2-1; the match to TRBD1 covers 9 bases. The J segment lost 3 bases and the V segment lost 6 bases, leaving 7 bases of the junction unmatched. Germline CDR1 is SGHTS and CDR2 is YDEGEE. CDR3 length: 15 residues. Here the CDR3 DNA reads TGTGCCAGCACTACGACGGGACAGGGCTACAATGAGCAGTTCTTC. Its translation: CASTTTGQGYNEQFF.

J is TRBJ2-3 and V is TRBV27, with a weak D call TRBD2 (5 bases). The CDR3 spans 13 residues. Trimming left V 8 bases short and J 4 bases short, with 13 bases between. Germline V gene sequence: CDR1 MNHEY, CDR2 SMNVEV (reference sequence). CDR3 sequence reads: CASRTGNSDTQYF. The CDR3 coding sequence is TGTGCCAGCCGGACTGGAAACTCAGATACGCAGTATTTT.

This clone was seen a handful of times. The chain uses TRBV4-3 and TRBJ1-1, with D maybe TRBD1 (5 bases). This CDR3 is 13 amino acids long. Germline V gene sequence: CDR1 LGHNA, CDR2 YSLEER. The V end lost 0 bases, the J end lost 3 bases, and 5 bases lay between the germline ends. Here the CDR3 DNA reads TGCGCCAGCAGCCAAGACAGGGACACTGAAGCTTTCTTT. Protein: CASSQDRDTEAFF.

The gene calls are TRBV11-2 and TRBJ2-5; TRBD2 is a possible D gene (5 bases). Trimming left V 3 bases short and J 4 bases short, with 9 bases between. The CDR3 extends over 13 amino acids. Germline CDR1 is SGHAT and CDR2 is FQNNGV. The CDR3 loop is CASSLEEPETQYF. CDR3 nucleotides: TGTGCCAGCAGCTTGGAGGAACCAGAGACCCAGTACTTC.

The rearrangement uses TRBV5-1 and TRBJ2-7; 9 bases are a match to TRBD1. The CDR3 sequence is 15 residues long. Germline-derived CDR1 and CDR2 are SGHRS and YFSETQ. J gave up 3 bases and V 5 bases, and 9 bases lay outside the gene matches. CDR3 region: CASRPSQGAYYEQYF. The CDR3 coding sequence is TGCGCCAGCAGACCATCACAGGGGGCTTACTACGAGCAGTACTTC.

The chain joins TRBV28 to TRBJ2-3; 8 bases fit TRBD1. J gave up 4 bases and V 2 bases, and 2 bases lay outside the gene matches. Germline assignment: CDR1 MDHEN and CDR2 SYDVKM. There are 14 residues in the CDR3. CDR3 nucleotide sequence: TGTGCCAGCAGTTTAACAGGGGGAGCAGATACGCAGTATTTT. Its translation: CASSLTGGADTQYF. Drawing the rest from reference TRBV28 and TRBJ2-3, the complete variable domain is DVKVTQSSRYLVKRTGEKVFLECVQDMDHENMFWYRQDPGLGLRLIYFSYDVKMKEKGDIPEGYSVSREKKERFSLILESASTNQTSMYLCASSLTGGADTQYFGPGTRLTVL.

This clone is termed medium-sized (0.01 to 0.1%). The chain is built from TRBV19 and TRBJ1-1, with a tentative D call TRBD1 (5 bases). Germline V lookup: CDR1 LNHDA, CDR2 SQIVND (reference sequence). V shed 5 bases and J shed 0 bases, with 13 bases lying between them. The CDR3 totals 15 residues. CDR3 sequence reads: CASSGGASMNTEAFF. CDR3 nucleotides: TGTGCCAGTAGTGGCGGGGCTTCCATGAACACTGAAGCTTTCTTT.

The chain employs TRBV21-1 and TRBJ1-6; TRBD1 is the table's D call and was not checked against the DNA. TRBV21-1 is an annotated pseudogene. The CDR3 has 15 amino acids. This CDR3 is CASARTGRYNSPLHF. CDR3 coding DNA: TGTGCCAGCGCAAGGACAGGGCGGTATAATTCACCCCTCCACTTT.

V gene TRBV28 combines with J gene TRBJ1-2, with 9 positions matching TRBD1. V shed 5 bases, J shed 5 bases, and the junction held 12 bases outside the gene matches. Germline V lookup: CDR1 MDHEN, CDR2 SYDVKM. The CDR3 consists of 16 residues. The CDR3: CASSPAGQGESYGYTF. The CDR3 DNA reads as TGTGCCAGCAGTCCCGCGGGACAGGGAGAGAGTTATGGCTACACCTTC.

V usage is TRBV19 and J usage is TRBJ2-2, with 13 nucleotides matching TRBD2. With 3 bases clipped from V and 7 bases from J, the junction kept 8 bases outside the gene matches. Germline assignment: CDR1 LNHDA and CDR2 SQIVND (reference sequence). The CDR3 sequence is 17 residues long. The CDR3 spells CASSMSTSGGAGGELFF. CDR3 nucleotide sequence: TGTGCCAGTAGTATGTCTACTAGCGGGGGGGCCGGCGGGGAGCTGTTTTTT.

This rearrangement joins TRBV5-4 to TRBJ2-5, with TRBD2 matching over 9 bases. The germline V gene encodes CDR1 SGHNT and CDR2 YYREEE (reference sequence). The CDR3 totals 16 residues. V trimming: 4 bases; J trimming: 2 bases; junction bases outside the gene matches: 9. CDR3 bases: TGTGCCAGCAGCGTCCCTATAGCGGGGGAGCAAGAGACCCAGTACTTC. Protein sequence: CASSVPIAGEQETQYF. The full variable domain, in which reference TRBV5-4 and TRBJ2-5 provide the parts outside the CDR3, is ETGVTQSPTHLIKTRGQQVTLRCSSQSGHNTVSWYQQALGQGPQFIFQYYREEENGRGNFPPRFSGLQFPNYSSELNVNALELDDSALYLCASSVPIAGEQETQYFGPGTRLLVL.

In its sample, this clone was seen a few times. V usage is TRBV29-1 and J usage is TRBJ1-3; D perhaps matches TRBD1 (6 bases). Per germline, CDR1 SQVTM and CDR2 ANQGSEA. The CDR3 sequence is 13 residues long. V lost 7 bases, J lost 0 bases, and 10 bases lay in between. This CDR3 reads CSGTESSGNTIYF. The CDR3 DNA reads as TGCAGCGGGACAGAAAGCTCTGGAAACACCATATATTTT.

This sequence joins TRBV7-7 and TRBJ1-1; 7 bases match TRBD1. Germline V gene lookup returns CDR1 SSHAT and CDR2 FNYEAQ (reference sequence). The CDR3 is 13 amino acids. Trimming took 5 bases from V and 6 from J; bases not matched to a gene: 6. In DNA, the CDR3 is TGTGCCAGCAGCCTCGACAGGGAGGCTGAAGCTTTCTTT. Its protein product is CASSLDREAEAFF.

The chain recombines TRBV3-1 (or the pseudogene TRBV3-2) with TRBJ2-3; D remains unclear. From germline, CDR1 is LGHDT and CDR2 YNNKEL (reference sequence). V was shortened by 1 base and J by 0 bases, with 11 bases between the two germline ends. CDR3 length: 16 residues. CDR3 bases: TGTGCCAGCAGCCAAGTTTCAGGCCCTAGCACAGATACGCAGTATTTT. Residues: CASSQVSGPSTDTQYF.

V usage is TRBV9 and J usage is TRBJ2-1; 9 bases map to TRBD2. The CDR3 consists of 16 residues. Germline CDR1 SGDLS, CDR2 YYNGEE. The trim removed 0 bases at V and 5 bases at J, leaving 6 bases unmatched. The CDR3 DNA reads as TGTGCCAGCAGCGTAGGGCCTAGCGGGGAGCACAATGAGCAGTTCTTC. Translating gives CASSVGPSGEHNEQFF.

The CDR3 sequence: CASSLGTGTGKLFF. Here the CDR3 DNA reads TGTGCCAGCAGCTTGGGGACAGGTACCGGAAAACTGTTTTTT. The chain has TRBV6-4 and TRBJ1-4; 8 positions agree with TRBD1. Per germline, CDR1 MRHNA and CDR2 SNTAGT. The CDR3 loop spans 14 amino acids. Trimming cost V 6 bases and J 10 bases; bases outside gene matches: 10.

The chain carries TRBV28 and TRBJ2-6, with D perhaps matching TRBD2 (7 bases). In germline, CDR1 is MDHEN, CDR2 SYDVKM. The CDR3 length is 16 residues. With 3 bases removed from V and 2 bases from J, the gap between germline ends came to 11 bases. CDR3 DNA: TGTGCCAGCAGTTTTGCGGGGGCAGCTGGGGCCAACGTCCTGACTTTC. This codes for CASSFAGAAGANVLTF.

The chain employs TRBV24-1 and TRBJ2-5; D remains unclear. CDR3 length equals 12 residues. V lost 5 bases to trimming and J lost 4 bases, with 7 bases between them. Germline CDR1 is KGHDR and CDR2 is SFDVKD. Written as DNA, the CDR3 is TGTGCCACCAGTGGAAACGGAGAGACCCAGTACTTC. Its protein is CATSGNGETQYF.

J is TRBJ1-5 and V is TRBV30; no clear D gene. The CDR3 contains 13 residues. Germline CDR1 and CDR2: GTSNPN and SVGIG (reference sequence). Between the trimmed V and J ends, which lost 0 bases and 4 bases, there was a span of 7 bases. This chain's CDR3 is CAWSVQDNQPQHF. The CDR3, as DNA: TGTGCCTGGAGTGTACAAGATAATCAGCCCCAGCATTTT. The whole variable domain, remainder taken from reference TRBV30 and TRBJ1-5, is SQTIHQWPATLVQPVGSPLSLECTVEGTSNPNLYWYRQAAGRGLQLLFYSVGIGQISSEVPQNLSASRPQDRQFILSSKKLLLSDSGFYLCAWSVQDNQPQHFGDGTRLSIL.

This chain uses TRBV4-3 with TRBJ1-6; D perhaps matches TRBD1 (5 bases). CDR3 size: 16 residues. The V gene's germline CDR1 is LGHNA and CDR2 YSLEER. With 4 bases removed from V and 0 bases from J, the gap between germline ends came to 10 bases. Written as DNA, the CDR3 is TGCGCCAGCAGCCCAAAGGGACTCTCCTATAATTCACCCCTCCACTTT. Translation: CASSPKGLSYNSPLHF.

In nucleotides, the CDR3 is TGCGCCAGCAGCCTTGAAGTTAGCGGGGGGGCCGATACGCAGTATTTT. Protein: CASSLEVSGGADTQYF. This rearrangement joins TRBV5-1 to TRBJ2-3; 11 bases align to TRBD2. The V gene's germline CDR1 is SGHRS and CDR2 YFSETQ. This CDR3 comprises 16 residues. V was clipped by 4 bases and J by 6 bases; unmatched bases: 10.

The V call is TRBV5-4, the J call TRBJ2-2, with D maybe TRBD2 (6 bases). V was cut by 3 bases and J by 0 bases, with 9 bases left in between. The CDR3 has 15 amino acids. Germline assignment: CDR1 SGHNT and CDR2 YYREEE (reference sequence). The CDR3 loop is CASSSGETNTGELFF. For the CDR3, the DNA is TGTGCCAGCAGCTCGGGGGAGACGAACACCGGGGAGCTGTTTTTT.